Each of the 30 T cell receptor beta chains below was sequenced from the same sample in a study of shared clonotypes between healthy human individuals. Here immunoSEQ multiplex PCR was the method, and the copy in TCRdb shows in-frame clones only, minus some. The table records about 490,000 clones, less than 80% of them present only once. The sample consisted of PBMCs. Every receptor here comes from a woman in her 40s in good health. Some clones in this sample may be carry-over from other donors' samples.

The V call is TRBV6-1, the J call TRBJ2-4, with 9 bases aligning to TRBD1. This CDR3 has 15 amino acids. Germline V gene sequence: CDR1 MNHNS, CDR2 SASEGT. With 7 bases clipped from V and 9 bases from J, the junction kept 13 bases outside the gene matches. The CDR3 DNA is TGTGCCAGCAATACCGGGACAGGGAGAGGAAGCATTCAGTACTTC. Protein: CASNTGTGRGSIQYF.

J is TRBJ2-1 and V is TRBV9; the D gene could be TRBD1 or TRBD2 (5 bases each). The CDR3 spans 14 residues. With 6 bases removed from V and 2 bases from J, the gap between germline ends came to 12 bases. CDR1 is SGDLS, CDR2 YYNGEE, per germline. Written as DNA, the CDR3 is TGTGCCAGCACCAGGGACGGAGCCTACAATGAGCAGTTCTTC. This translates into CASTRDGAYNEQFF. Full variable domain (missing parts from reference TRBV9 and TRBJ2-1): DSGVTQTPKHLITATGQRVTLRCSPRSGDLSVYWYQQSLDQGLQFLIQYYNGEERAKGNILERFSAQQFPDLHSELNLSSLELGDSALYFCASTRDGAYNEQFFGPGTRLTVL.

The rearrangement joins TRBV6-5 to TRBJ2-3, with D possibly TRBD2 on 5 matching bases. With 4 bases removed from V and 3 bases from J, the gap between germline ends came to 14 bases. Germline CDR1 reads MNHEY; CDR2 reads SVGAGI. CDR3 size: 15 residues. The CDR3 DNA reads TGTGCCAGCAGTTCCGGCGGGCGGCCGACAGATACGCAGTATTTT. Amino acid sequence: CASSSGGRPTDTQYF.

V is TRBV7-3 and J is TRBJ2-1; D is uncertain. The CDR3 extends over 15 amino acids. From germline, CDR1 is SGHTA and CDR2 FQGTGA. Trimming cost V 4 bases and J 0 bases, with 10 bases left between them. The CDR3: CASSSAWGSYNEQFF. The CDR3 nucleotides are TGTGCCAGCAGCTCCGCTTGGGGCTCCTACAATGAGCAGTTCTTC. The full variable domain, in which reference TRBV7-3 and TRBJ2-1 provide the parts outside the CDR3, is GAGVSQTPSNKVTEKGKYVELRCDPISGHTALYWYRQSLGQGPEFLIYFQGTGAADDSGLPNDRFFAVRPEGSVSTLKIQRTERGDSAVYLCASSSAWGSYNEQFFGPGTRLTVL.

This chain uses TRBV6-6 with TRBJ2-1; tentative D call: TRBD1 (6 bases). Trimming took 6 bases from V and 10 from J, leaving 13 bases between them. The CDR3 runs 12 residues. Germline V gene lookup returns CDR1 MNHNY and CDR2 SVGAGI (reference sequence). CDR3 sequence (DNA): TGTGCCAGCAGGGACAGAACCCTAGAGCAGTTCTTC. It encodes CASRDRTLEQFF.

This chain connects TRBV5-1 to TRBJ2-5; a possible D gene is TRBD2 (6 bases). The J call may be faulty, since TRBJ2-7 better matches the DNA end. CDR1 and CDR2 (germline): SGHRS, YFSETQ. This CDR3 has 15 amino acids. CDR3 nucleotides: TGCGCCAGCAGCTTGGAAGGCGGGATGAGCTCCGAGCAGTACTTC. This translates into CASSLEGGMSSEQYF.

The chain recombines TRBV6-5 with TRBJ1-1, with D possibly matching TRBD1 (5 bases). The CDR3 is 14 amino acids. Germline V CDR1 and CDR2: MNHEY, SVGAGI. V shed 8 bases and J shed 0 bases, with 13 bases lying between them. CDR3 loop: CASGREGMNTEAFF. The CDR3 region has the DNA TGTGCCAGCGGGAGGGAGGGGATGAACACTGAAGCTTTCTTT.

The chain couples TRBV7-9 to TRBJ1-3; 7 bases line up with TRBD1. Germline V gene sequence: CDR1 SEHNR, CDR2 FQNEAQ (reference sequence). CDR3 length: 16 residues. V lost 1 base and J lost 0; bases outside the gene matches: 3. The CDR3 nucleotides read TGTGCCAGCAGCTTAGTTGGACAGGCCTCTGGAAACACCATATATTTT. It yields the protein CASSLVGQASGNTIYF.

The V gene is TRBV25-1, the J gene TRBJ2-7; D possibly corresponds to TRBD1 (6 bases). CDR3 size: 13 residues. V shed 6 bases and J shed 1 base, with 10 bases lying between them. Germline V gene data show CDR1 as MGHDK and CDR2 as SYGVNS. Written as DNA, the CDR3 is TGTGCCAGCAGGCGGACAGCATCCTACGAGCAGTACTTC. This encodes CASRRTASYEQYF.

This clone came up a few times. The chain uses TRBV7-9 and TRBJ2-5, with D uncertain. V was trimmed by 1 base and J by 1 base, leaving 7 bases between them. The CDR3 spans 14 residues. Germline CDR1 and CDR2: SEHNR and FQNEAQ (reference sequence). CDR3 DNA: TGTGCCAGCAGCTTAGTTACGGGCCAAGAGACCCAGTACTTC. This encodes CASSLVTGQETQYF. Supplemented by reference TRBV7-9 and TRBJ2-5, the full variable domain reads DTGVSQNPRHKITKRGQNVTFRCDPISEHNRLYWYRQTLGQGPEFLTYFQNEAQLEKSRLLSDRFSAERPKGSFSTLEIQRTEQGDSAMYLCASSLVTGQETQYFGPGTRLLVL.

The table lists this clone with a few counts. CDR3 region: CASSLWRGGYEQYF. DNA for the CDR3: TGTGCCAGCAGTTTATGGCGGGGGGGCTACGAGCAGTACTTC. This rearrangement joins TRBV28 to TRBJ2-7; 9 nucleotides agree with TRBD2. The CDR3 has 14 amino acids. V dropped 0 bases and J dropped 3; count of bases not matched to a gene: 0. The V gene's germline CDR1 is MDHEN and CDR2 SYDVKM.

V and J are TRBV30 and TRBJ1-1, with D maybe TRBD1 (6 bases). Germline assignment: CDR1 GTSNPN and CDR2 SVGIG (reference sequence). The CDR3 spans 14 residues. V was clipped by 1 base and J by 4 bases, with 13 bases between them. CDR3 nucleotide sequence: TGTGCCTGGAGTGGAGACCAGACAGGCACTGAAGCTTTCTTT. It encodes CAWSGDQTGTEAFF.

About this clone: Other DNA sequences in the same sample also yield this CDR3. The chain combines TRBV5-1 with TRBJ2-7, with 8 bases aligning to TRBD2. CDR1 is SGHRS, CDR2 YFSETQ, per germline. The CDR3 consists of 14 residues. V was clipped by 2 bases and J by 0 bases; unmatched bases: 1. CDR3 nucleotide sequence: TGCGCCAGCAGCTTCGGGACTAGCTCCTACGAGCAGTACTTC. It specifies CASSFGTSSYEQYF.

The rearrangement joins TRBV30 to TRBJ1-3, with a possible D match to TRBD1 (5 bases). The germline CDR1 and CDR2 sequences are GTSNPN and SVGIG (reference sequence). The V end lost 0 bases, the J end lost 4 bases, and 16 bases lay between the germline ends. The CDR3 is made up of 16 amino acids. The CDR3, as DNA: TGTGCCTGGAGTGTGGGATCGGGGGGGAAAGGAAACACCATATATTTT. It translates to CAWSVGSGGKGNTIYF. Using reference TRBV30 and TRBJ1-3 for the parts outside the CDR3, the full variable domain is SQTIHQWPATLVQPVGSPLSLECTVEGTSNPNLYWYRQAAGRGLQLLFYSVGIGQISSEVPQNLSASRPQDRQFILSSKKLLLSDSGFYLCAWSVGSGGKGNTIYFGEGSWLTVV.

V and J are TRBV18 and TRBJ2-6; D possibly matches TRBD1 or TRBD2 (5 bases each). V gave up 1 base and J gave up 5 bases, with 12 bases separating them. Per germline, CDR1 KGHSH and CDR2 LQKENI. CDR3 length: 16 residues. Here the CDR3 reads CASSPQGSRRANVLTF. DNA for the CDR3: TGTGCCAGCTCACCACAGGGGAGCAGGAGGGCCAACGTCCTGACTTTC.

This rearrangement joins TRBV4-2 to TRBJ2-6; D possibly corresponds to TRBD2 (6 bases). CDR3 length equals 18 residues. V lost 0 bases and J 2 bases, leaving 14 bases between the germline ends. Germline V gene lookup returns CDR1 LGHNA and CDR2 YNFKEQ. Here the CDR3 DNA reads TGTGCCAGCAGCCAAGATGTTGTGGCGGGAACTGGGGCCAACGTCCTGACTTTC. It encodes CASSQDVVAGTGANVLTF.

Details on this clone: A clone one base away is much larger, so this may be a read error. The J gene is TRBJ2-3, the V gene TRBV10-3; 7 bases are a match to TRBD1. Germline CDR1 is ENHRY and CDR2 is SYGVKD. The CDR3 extends over 14 amino acids. Trimming at V came to 11 bases and at J to 3 bases, leaving 11 bases not matched to a gene. The CDR3 DNA follows: TGTGCCTCCGGGGACAGTAAGGAGACAGATACGCAGTATTTT. Its translation is CASGDSKETDTQYF.

The rearrangement joins TRBV27 to TRBJ2-1; 7 bases are shared with TRBD2. Germline values: CDR1 MNHEY, CDR2 SMNVEV (reference sequence). With 3 bases clipped from V and 0 bases from J, the junction kept 11 bases outside the gene matches. This CDR3 has 18 residues. The CDR3 protein is CASSLGSGQRSSYNEQFF. CDR3 DNA sequence: TGTGCCAGCAGTTTGGGTAGCGGGCAGAGGAGCTCCTACAATGAGCAGTTCTTC.

V gene TRBV28 combines with J gene TRBJ2-3, with TRBD2 matching 8 bases. V lost 5 bases and J lost 2; bases outside the gene matches: 6. The CDR3 is 15 residues long. Germline lookup yields CDR1 MDHEN and CDR2 SYDVKM. CDR3 in amino acids: CASSDAGGSTDTQYF. DNA of the CDR3: TGTGCCAGCAGTGACGCGGGAGGTTCCACAGATACGCAGTATTTT.

The genes are TRBV28 and TRBJ1-1; possibly TRBD1 for D (5 bases). The CDR3 covers 15 residues. The V end lost 3 bases, the J end lost 2 bases, and 13 bases lay between the germline ends. Germline V gene lookup returns CDR1 MDHEN and CDR2 SYDVKM. Here the CDR3 reads CASSLRAGPNTEAFF. CDR3 sequence (DNA): TGTGCCAGCAGTTTGCGTGCGGGGCCCAACACTGAAGCTTTCTTT.

The J gene is TRBJ2-5, the V gene TRBV4-3; no clear D gene. CDR1 is LGHNA and CDR2 is YSLEER in the germline V gene. This CDR3 is built from 14 residues. V dropped 0 bases and J dropped 3 bases, with 8 bases sitting between them. The CDR3 loop reads CASSQDSLEETQYF. DNA for the CDR3: TGCGCCAGCAGCCAAGATTCTCTAGAAGAGACCCAGTACTTC.

The chain uses TRBV2 and TRBJ1-1; D not resolved. Trimming shortened V by 2 bases and J by 7 bases, and 14 bases separated the two germline ends. Germline CDR1 SNHLY, CDR2 FYNNEI. This CDR3 has 14 amino acids. The CDR3 region has the DNA TGTGCCAGCAGTGAATTTAGGGCAGGAGGTGAAGCTTTCTTT. Translation gives CASSEFRAGGEAFF.

The chain couples TRBV15 to TRBJ2-7; 7 bases are a match to TRBD2. Trimming at V came to 0 bases and at J to 2 bases, leaving 10 bases not matched to a gene. The CDR3 sequence is 17 residues long. The germline V gene has CDR1 LNHNV and CDR2 YYDKDF (reference sequence). CDR3 sequence (DNA): TGTGCCACCAGCAGAGACCTTCCTAGCGGCAGGCCCTACGAGCAGTACTTC. As protein: CATSRDLPSGRPYEQYF.

This clone was seen only a few times. The genes are TRBV19 and TRBJ1-3; D perhaps matches TRBD1 (6 bases). Trimming left V 8 bases short and J 9 bases short, with 17 bases between. This CDR3 is 13 amino acids long. Germline V gene sequence: CDR1 LNHDA, CDR2 SQIVND (reference sequence). DNA for the CDR3: TGTGCCAGTGGGGACAACGAACCGGGCACCATATATTTT. Translated, it gives CASGDNEPGTIYF.

This clone turned up a few times. The chain uses TRBV5-4 and TRBJ2-7; tentatively, D is TRBD1 (6 bases). CDR1 and CDR2 from the germline V gene are SGHNT and YYREEE (reference sequence). V lost 2 bases to trimming and J lost 5 bases, with 11 bases between them. The CDR3 is made up of 13 amino acids. As DNA, the CDR3 is TGTGCCAGCAGCTTCACAGGGAGCAACGAGCAGTACTTC. It encodes CASSFTGSNEQYF.

This rearrangement joins TRBV10-3 to TRBJ1-2, with 9 bases lining up with TRBD1. The V segment lost 7 bases and the J segment 6 bases; nucleotides outside the gene matches: 12. Looked up from germline, CDR1 is ENHRY and CDR2 is SYGVKD. The CDR3 spans 15 residues. The CDR3 loop reads CAITHHRDRDHGYTF. The CDR3 DNA follows: TGTGCCATCACTCACCACCGGGACAGGGACCATGGCTACACCTTC.

The rearrangement joins TRBV10-3 to TRBJ1-5; no reliable D call. Germline V gene sequence: CDR1 ENHRY, CDR2 SYGVKD. This CDR3 contains 16 residues. Trimming took off 0 bases at V and 2 bases at J, with 11 bases between the two ends. CDR3 sequence (DNA): TGTGCCATCAGTGAGTCCCGGGGTGGGGGCAATCAGCCCCAGCATTTT. Translating it yields CAISESRGGGNQPQHF.

J is TRBJ2-5 and V is TRBV6-5, with 7 nucleotides matching TRBD2. Germline CDR1 is MNHEY and CDR2 is SVGAGI. J was trimmed by 8 bases and V by 4 bases; bases with no gene match: 1. This CDR3 contains 11 residues. The CDR3 DNA follows: TGTGCCAGCAGTTCGGGGGGAACCCAGTACTTC. It codes for CASSSGGTQYF.

The chain employs TRBV4-1 and TRBJ1-2; the match to TRBD1 covers 8 bases. Germline CDR1 is MGHRA and CDR2 is YSYEKL. V trimming: 4 bases; J trimming: 3 bases; junction bases outside the gene matches: 7. This CDR3 spans 15 amino acids. In DNA, the CDR3 is TGCGCCAGCAGCCCACTCAGGGGGCAGGACTATGGCTACACCTTC. It is translated as CASSPLRGQDYGYTF.

This clone was detected ten times or more. The gene calls are TRBV2 and TRBJ1-2; 12 bases align to TRBD1. J gave up 5 bases and V 5 bases, and 6 bases lay outside the gene matches. This CDR3 is built from 15 residues. Germline V CDR1 and CDR2: SNHLY, FYNNEI. The CDR3, as DNA: TGTGCCAGCAGTCGGGACAGGGGGCAAGGGTATGGCTACACCTTC. This gives the protein CASSRDRGQGYGYTF.